Below are 16 T cell receptor beta chains sequenced from a single sample in a study of cytotoxic CD8 clonotypes in ibrutinib-treated CLL. Data came from immunoSEQ multiplex PCR; TCRdb stores just in-frame clones and leaves some out. The sample contains 200,000 to 250,000 clones, more than 75% of which appear only once. This specimen was PBMCs, taken after 12 months of ibrutinib treatment. The receptors derive from a human donor with chronic lymphocytic leukemia.

The chain has TRBV6-1 and TRBJ1-5; D is ambiguous. The CDR3 sequence is 14 residues long. Trimming stripped 0 bases from V and 1 base from J, with 4 bases between. Germline values: CDR1 MNHNS, CDR2 SASEGT. The CDR3 sequence: CASSEASSNQPQHF. CDR3 nucleotides: TGTGCCAGCAGTGAAGCCTCCAGCAATCAGCCCCAGCATTTT.

The CDR3 spells CASSPPRTPNTEAFF. The CDR3 nucleotides are TGTGCCAGCTCACCACCGAGAACACCGAACACTGAAGCTTTCTTT. The chain joins TRBV18 to TRBJ1-1, with unresolved D. From germline, CDR1 is KGHSH and CDR2 LQKENI. Trimming took off 0 bases at V and 1 base at J, with 9 bases between the two ends. The CDR3 spans 15 residues.

V and J are TRBV5-6 and TRBJ1-5, with 9 bases fitting TRBD1. The germline V gene encodes CDR1 SGHDT and CDR2 YYEEEE. The length of the CDR3 is 14 residues. V gave up 1 base and J gave up 5 bases; unmatched junction bases: 1. The CDR3 DNA reads as TGTGCCAGCAGCTTGCGGGACAGGGATCAGCCCCAGCATTTT. Protein sequence: CASSLRDRDQPQHF.

The V call is TRBV5-6, the J call TRBJ2-7, with a weak D call TRBD2 (6 bases). CDR1 and CDR2 (germline): SGHDT, YYEEEE. The CDR3 contains 14 residues. V lost 4 bases to trimming and J lost 1 base, with 12 bases between them. Here the CDR3 DNA reads TGTGCCAGCAGCCCCCAGGAGGGATCCTACGAGCAGTACTTC. Encoded protein: CASSPQEGSYEQYF. Based on the CDR3 plus reference TRBV5-6 and TRBJ2-7, the full variable domain is DAGVTQSPTHLIKTRGQQVTLRCSPKSGHDTVSWYQQALGQGPQFIFQYYEEEERQRGNFPDRFSGHQFPNYSSELNVNALLLGDSALYLCASSPQEGSYEQYFGPGTRLTVT.

The chain combines TRBV4-1 with TRBJ1-2; D is uncertain. CDR3 length: 16 amino acids. From germline, CDR1 is MGHRA and CDR2 YSYEKL. V lost 1 base to trimming and J lost 5 bases, with 17 bases between them. The CDR3: CASSQGRIAVEYGYTF. CDR3 coding DNA: TGCGCCAGCAGCCAAGGTCGGATAGCGGTAGAATATGGCTACACCTTC.

The V gene is TRBV2, the J gene TRBJ2-5, with 12 bases identical to TRBD1. CDR1 SNHLY and CDR2 FYNNEI come from the germline V gene. The CDR3 is 15 amino acids. V shed 6 bases and J 2 bases; nucleotides not matched to a gene: 4. CDR3 residues: CASRGQGAFQETQYF. The CDR3 bases are TGTGCCAGCAGGGGACAGGGGGCGTTTCAAGAGACCCAGTACTTC.

The chain couples TRBV29-1 to TRBJ1-2, with D possibly TRBD1 on 6 matching bases. Between the trimmed V and J ends, which lost 3 bases and 8 bases, there was a span of 19 bases. This CDR3 has 14 amino acids. CDR1 SQVTM and CDR2 ANQGSEA come from the germline V gene. CDR3 DNA sequence: TGCAGCGTTGAGGTAGCCAGGGGATGGTGGGGCTACACCTTC. Translation gives CSVEVARGWWGYTF.

In the case of this clone: The junction does not match germline at one end; this may be a read error. The chain links TRBV7-7 to TRBJ2-7; the D gene is possibly TRBD2 (6 bases). Looked up from germline, CDR1 is SSHAT and CDR2 is FNYEAQ (reference sequence). This CDR3 region has 13 residues. The CDR3 protein is CASSLEREYEQYF. DNA of the CDR3: TGTGCTAGCAGCTTAGAACGGGAGTACGAGCAGTACTTC. Full variable domain (rest looked up from reference TRBV7-7 and TRBJ2-7): GAGVSQSPRYKVTKRGQDVTLRCDPISSHATLYWYQQALGQGPEFLTYFNYEAQPDKSGLPSDRFSAERPEGSISTLTIQRTEQRDSAMYRCASSLEREYEQYFGPGTRLTVT.

This clone was observed a single time. The CDR3 spells CASSPPGGGSYEQYF. The CDR3 DNA reads TGTGCCAGCAGCCCCCCGGGAGGCGGCTCCTACGAGCAGTACTTC. The chain carries TRBV7-6 and TRBJ2-7; 7 bases match TRBD2. With V trimmed by 5 bases and J by 0 bases, 7 bases remained unmatched. This CDR3 comprises 15 residues. CDR1 SGHVS and CDR2 FNYEAQ come from the germline V gene.

This clone was detected only once. This chain connects TRBV15 to TRBJ2-7; TRBD1 matches at 7 bases. Unmatched junction bases numbered 4, after V lost 5 bases and J lost 3 bases. CDR3 length: 13 residues. Germline loops: CDR1 LNHNV, CDR2 YYDKDF (reference sequence). CDR3 protein: CATSGGQNYEQYF. The CDR3 nucleotides read TGTGCCACCAGCGGGGGACAGAACTACGAGCAGTACTTC.

This clone was seen a single time. The gene calls are TRBV18 and TRBJ2-7, with D perhaps TRBD1 (5 bases). Trimming stripped 3 bases from V and 1 base from J, with 13 bases between. Germline CDR1 reads KGHSH; CDR2 reads LQKENI. CDR3 length: 15 residues. CDR3 in DNA: TGTGCCAGCTCACCGATAGACAGATCATCCTACGAGCAGTACTTC. Its protein is CASSPIDRSSYEQYF.

The CDR3 nucleotides read TGTGCCAGTACCCCCGGGAAGGGGGTGGGCACTGAAGCTTTCTTT. Protein product: CASTPGKGVGTEAFF. J is TRBJ1-1 and V is TRBV19, with a possible D match to TRBD1 (6 bases). Trimming stripped 7 bases from V and 4 bases from J, with 19 bases between. CDR1 LNHDA and CDR2 SQIVND come from the germline V gene (reference sequence). The CDR3 runs 15 residues.

The chain recombines TRBV6-5 with TRBJ1-1, with D perhaps matching TRBD1 (5 bases). The CDR3 loop spans 14 amino acids. Germline V gives CDR1 MNHEY, CDR2 SVGAGI. The germline V and J ends were trimmed by 5 bases and 4 bases, with 14 bases remaining between them. This CDR3 is CASSLRGGGTEAFF. CDR3 DNA: TGTGCCAGCAGTCTAAGGGGAGGTGGCACTGAAGCTTTCTTT.

The rearrangement uses TRBV2 and TRBJ1-1; D gene unclear. Germline loops: CDR1 SNHLY, CDR2 FYNNEI. The CDR3 is 13 amino acids. Trimming took 0 bases from V and 7 from J, leaving 9 bases between them. The CDR3 reads CASSEARGIEAFF. CDR3 DNA sequence: TGTGCCAGCAGTGAAGCGCGAGGGATTGAAGCTTTCTTT.

The gene calls are TRBV2 and TRBJ1-5; a weak D match, TRBD1 (5 bases). Looked up from germline, CDR1 is SNHLY and CDR2 is FYNNEI. CDR3 length equals 14 residues. Trimming took 2 bases from V and 6 from J, leaving 11 bases between them. CDR3 in amino acids: CASSEQGVSQPQHF. CDR3 bases: TGTGCCAGCAGTGAACAAGGGGTCTCTCAGCCCCAGCATTTT. The whole variable domain, filled in from reference TRBV2 and TRBJ1-5, reads EPEVTQTPSHQVTQMGQEVILRCVPISNHLYFYWYRQILGQKVEFLVSFYNNEISEKSEIFDDQFSVERPDGSNFTLKIRSTKLEDSAMYFCASSEQGVSQPQHFGDGTRLSIL.

This chain joins TRBV18 and TRBJ2-7, with D possibly being TRBD2 (5 bases). The CDR3 extends over 16 amino acids. V was clipped by 4 bases and J by 1 base, with 17 bases between them. The germline gives CDR1 KGHSH, CDR2 LQKENI. CDR3 sequence reads: CASSHDRDFFSYEQYF. The CDR3 nucleotides read TGTGCCAGCTCACACGACCGGGATTTCTTTTCCTACGAGCAGTACTTC.